This is a list of T cell receptor beta chains from one sample in a study of blood T cell repertoires in COVID-19. The protocol was immunoSEQ multiplex PCR, while the TCRdb copy is restricted to in-frame clones and leaves out a portion. The sample lists 200,000 to 250,000 clones, around 86% occurring once. Sequences were obtained from peripheral blood. The receptor set was obtained from a woman in her fifties or sixties who had recovered from COVID-19. Both conserved end residues are part of each CDR3. The order of the fields is D gene, J gene, V gene, CDR3 length, clone size, CDR3 DNA, CDR3 protein. A D gene is named only where the DNA matches it firmly. Clone size, where shown, is once, few, many, or a class for clones that have expanded.

d_call: TRBD1
j_call: TRBJ1-1
v_call: TRBV5-4
cdr3_length: 15
clone_size: -
cdr3_nt: TGTGCCAGCAGCTGGGGGGACAGACGGAACACTGAAGCTTTCTTT
cdr3_aa: CASSWGDRRNTEAFF

d_call: -
j_call: TRBJ2-7
v_call: TRBV4-2
cdr3_length: 13
clone_size: -
cdr3_nt: TGTGCCAGCAGCCCTATGCCGGGGTACGAGCAGTACTTC
cdr3_aa: CASSPMPGYEQYF

d_call: -
j_call: TRBJ1-6
v_call: TRBV9
cdr3_length: 17
clone_size: few
cdr3_nt: TGTGCCAGCAGCGTAGGGCTAGTCCGGTCCTATAATTCACCCCTCCACTTT
cdr3_aa: CASSVGLVRSYNSPLHF

d_call: -
j_call: TRBJ2-1
v_call: TRBV24-1
cdr3_length: 15
clone_size: -
cdr3_nt: TGTGCCACCAGTGATCCTGGACGGGGCTACAATGAGCAGTTCTTC
cdr3_aa: CATSDPGRGYNEQFF

d_call: -
j_call: TRBJ2-5
v_call: TRBV7-3
cdr3_length: 17
clone_size: once
cdr3_nt: TGTGCCAGCAGCTTAGGGGTTGGTGGGGGCAACCAAGAGACCCAGTACTTC
cdr3_aa: CASSLGVGGGNQETQYF

d_call: -
j_call: TRBJ1-1
v_call: TRBV19
cdr3_length: 14
clone_size: once
cdr3_nt: TGTGCCAGTACCCCACAGGGTAGGTTCACTGAAGCTTTCTTT
cdr3_aa: CASTPQGRFTEAFF

d_call: TRBD2
j_call: TRBJ2-7
v_call: TRBV25-1
cdr3_length: 14
clone_size: -
cdr3_nt: TGTGCCAGCGGAGTTAGCGGGGGAACCTACGAGCAGTACTTC
cdr3_aa: CASGVSGGTYEQYF

d_call: TRBD1
j_call: TRBJ1-5
v_call: TRBV5-1
cdr3_length: 15
clone_size: -
cdr3_nt: TGCGCCAGCAGCTTAGGGACAGCAAGCAATCAGCCCCAGCATTTT
cdr3_aa: CASSLGTASNQPQHF

d_call: -
j_call: TRBJ2-7
v_call: TRBV3-1/TRBV3-2
cdr3_length: 12
clone_size: few
cdr3_nt: TGTGCCAGCAGCTTTGGACTCTACGAGCAGTACTTC
cdr3_aa: CASSFGLYEQYF

d_call: -
j_call: TRBJ1-6
v_call: TRBV9
cdr3_length: 18
clone_size: -
cdr3_nt: TGTGCCAGCAGCGTATGGGCAGGATCCGTAGACTATAATTCACCCCTCCACTTT
cdr3_aa: CASSVWAGSVDYNSPLHF

d_call: -
j_call: TRBJ2-5
v_call: TRBV28
cdr3_length: 14
clone_size: -
cdr3_nt: TGTGCCAGCAGTTTTGGTCAGGCACAAGAGACCCAGTACTTC
cdr3_aa: CASSFGQAQETQYF

d_call: -
j_call: TRBJ2-1
v_call: TRBV6-2/TRBV6-3
cdr3_length: 15
clone_size: -
cdr3_nt: TGTGCCAGCAGTTTTAGCGGAAACTACGGGAATGAGCAGTTCTTC
cdr3_aa: CASSFSGNYGNEQFF

d_call: TRBD2
j_call: TRBJ2-7
v_call: TRBV5-1
cdr3_length: 15
clone_size: once
cdr3_nt: TGCGCCAGCAGCTACACTAGCGGGGGTTCCTACGAGCAGTACTTC
cdr3_aa: CASSYTSGGSYEQYF

d_call: TRBD1
j_call: TRBJ2-5
v_call: TRBV11-3
cdr3_length: 14
clone_size: -
cdr3_nt: TGTGCCAGGGCGAGGGGGCTCGGGAAAGAGACCCAGTACTTC
cdr3_aa: CARARGLGKETQYF

d_call: TRBD1
j_call: TRBJ2-5
v_call: TRBV9
cdr3_length: 16
clone_size: -
cdr3_nt: TGTGCCAGCAGCCCATTGGGACAGGGGGCCTACGAGACCCAGTACTTC
cdr3_aa: CASSPLGQGAYETQYF

d_call: TRBD1
j_call: TRBJ1-5
v_call: TRBV6-2/TRBV6-3
cdr3_length: 13
clone_size: once
cdr3_nt: TGTGCCAGCAGTGACAGGGGGAATCAGCCCCAGCATTTT
cdr3_aa: CASSDRGNQPQHF

d_call: -
j_call: TRBJ2-1
v_call: TRBV6-6
cdr3_length: 15
clone_size: -
cdr3_nt: TGTGCCAGCAGCCCCAGACAGGCCGTTTACAATGAGCAGTTCTTC
cdr3_aa: CASSPRQAVYNEQFF

d_call: -
j_call: TRBJ2-7
v_call: TRBV5-8
cdr3_length: 12
clone_size: -
cdr3_nt: TGTGCCAGCAGCTCATTTTTCTACGAGCAGTACTTC
cdr3_aa: CASSSFFYEQYF

d_call: -
j_call: TRBJ1-6
v_call: TRBV7-2
cdr3_length: 15
clone_size: -
cdr3_nt: TGTGCCAGCAGCTTAGTAGGGCAGGGAGGTTCACCCCTCCACTTT
cdr3_aa: CASSLVGQGGSPLHF

d_call: TRBD1
j_call: TRBJ2-7
v_call: TRBV19
cdr3_length: 15
clone_size: -
cdr3_nt: TGTGCCAGTAGTGAGGACAGGGGGAGCTCCTACGAGCAGTACTTC
cdr3_aa: CASSEDRGSSYEQYF

d_call: -
j_call: TRBJ1-3
v_call: TRBV27
cdr3_length: 13
clone_size: -
cdr3_nt: TGTGCCAGCAGTTCAGGGGTTGGAAACACCATATATTTT
cdr3_aa: CASSSGVGNTIYF

d_call: -
j_call: TRBJ1-4
v_call: TRBV19
cdr3_length: 15
clone_size: -
cdr3_nt: TGTGCCAGTAGTAACCCCAGGGGCGCTGATGAAAAACTGTTTTTT
cdr3_aa: CASSNPRGADEKLFF

d_call: -
j_call: TRBJ1-5
v_call: TRBV6-5
cdr3_length: 14
clone_size: -
cdr3_nt: TGTGCCAGCAGAAGAACAGGTGACAATCAGCCCCAGCATTTT
cdr3_aa: CASRRTGDNQPQHF

d_call: -
j_call: TRBJ2-7
v_call: TRBV7-2
cdr3_length: 14
clone_size: -
cdr3_nt: TGTGCCAGCAGCCCCGGCCGGGTGACCCACGAGCAGTACTTC
cdr3_aa: CASSPGRVTHEQYF

d_call: -
j_call: TRBJ1-6
v_call: TRBV18
cdr3_length: 16
clone_size: few
cdr3_nt: TGTGCCAGCTCACCAGAGGGTCCGGGCACCACGGCACCCCTCCACTTT
cdr3_aa: CASSPEGPGTTAPLHF

d_call: -
j_call: TRBJ2-1
v_call: TRBV10-3
cdr3_length: 16
clone_size: -
cdr3_nt: TGTGCCATCAGTGTGGCTGAACGGGGGGCTCGGGATGAGCAGTTCTTC
cdr3_aa: CAISVAERGARDEQFF

d_call: -
j_call: TRBJ1-3
v_call: TRBV6-5
cdr3_length: 15
clone_size: -
cdr3_nt: TGTGCCAGCAGTTACGACGGGAGCTCTGGAAACACCATATATTTT
cdr3_aa: CASSYDGSSGNTIYF

d_call: TRBD1
j_call: TRBJ1-2
v_call: TRBV28
cdr3_length: 17
clone_size: -
cdr3_nt: TGTGCCAGCAGTTCCCCTGGAGGGAGCAGGGGGGTCTATGGCTACACCTTC
cdr3_aa: CASSSPGGSRGVYGYTF

d_call: TRBD1
j_call: TRBJ2-6
v_call: TRBV5-1
cdr3_length: 19
clone_size: -
cdr3_nt: TGCGCCAGCAGCGGGGTCGGACAGGGCTCGAGCTCTGGGGCCAACGTCCTGACTTTC
cdr3_aa: CASSGVGQGSSSGANVLTF

d_call: TRBD1
j_call: TRBJ1-5
v_call: TRBV4-1
cdr3_length: 16
clone_size: -
cdr3_nt: TGCGCCAGCAGCCTGGGGGCCGGAGGGGGCCATCAGCCCCAGCATTTT
cdr3_aa: CASSLGAGGGHQPQHF

d_call: TRBD1
j_call: TRBJ1-4
v_call: TRBV28
cdr3_length: 14
clone_size: -
cdr3_nt: TGTGCCAGCAGTTCTGGGACAGTTAATGAAAAACTGTTTTTT
cdr3_aa: CASSSGTVNEKLFF

d_call: -
j_call: TRBJ1-2
v_call: TRBV7-9
cdr3_length: 15
clone_size: once
cdr3_nt: TGTGCCAGCAGCCCCGGATCTGGACAGACTTATGGCTACACCTTC
cdr3_aa: CASSPGSGQTYGYTF

d_call: TRBD2
j_call: TRBJ2-1
v_call: TRBV29-1
cdr3_length: 13
clone_size: -
cdr3_nt: TGCAGCGCCCTGGGGGGGTTCTACAATGAGCAGTTCTTC
cdr3_aa: CSALGGFYNEQFF

d_call: -
j_call: TRBJ1-4
v_call: TRBV4-1
cdr3_length: 13
clone_size: once
cdr3_nt: TGCGCCAGCAGCCAAGATCGGGCCAGGGTTTTGTTTTTT
cdr3_aa: CASSQDRARVLFF

d_call: TRBD1
j_call: TRBJ1-5
v_call: TRBV5-1
cdr3_length: 15
clone_size: -
cdr3_nt: TGCGCCAGCAGCGCACTCCCAGGGGGGTATCAGCCCCAGCATTTT
cdr3_aa: CASSALPGGYQPQHF

d_call: TRBD1
j_call: TRBJ2-7
v_call: TRBV9
cdr3_length: 16
clone_size: -
cdr3_nt: TGTGCCAGCAGTCAAACAACCGGGACAGGGGCCTACGAGCAGTACTTC
cdr3_aa: CASSQTTGTGAYEQYF

d_call: -
j_call: TRBJ1-4
v_call: TRBV15
cdr3_length: 16
clone_size: -
cdr3_nt: TGTGCCACCAGCCCGCGTTCACAGGGATGGGATGAAAAACTGTTTTTT
cdr3_aa: CATSPRSQGWDEKLFF

d_call: -
j_call: TRBJ1-3
v_call: TRBV5-4
cdr3_length: 16
clone_size: -
cdr3_nt: TGTGCCAGCAGCTTGCGAACAGGGCACTCTGGAAACACCATATATTTT
cdr3_aa: CASSLRTGHSGNTIYF

d_call: TRBD1
j_call: TRBJ2-6
v_call: TRBV3-1/TRBV3-2
cdr3_length: 17
clone_size: -
cdr3_nt: TGTGCCAGCAGCCGGCGGACAGGGAAGGGAAAAGTCAACGTCCTGACTTTC
cdr3_aa: CASSRRTGKGKVNVLTF

d_call: TRBD2
j_call: TRBJ2-7
v_call: TRBV19
cdr3_length: 12
clone_size: -
cdr3_nt: TGTGCCAGTAGTATCCGGGGGGGCGAGCAGTACTTC
cdr3_aa: CASSIRGGEQYF

d_call: -
j_call: TRBJ2-2
v_call: TRBV7-2
cdr3_length: 15
clone_size: -
cdr3_nt: TGTGCCAGCAGCTTCTGGGGCGGCGTCACCGGGGAGCTGTTTTTT
cdr3_aa: CASSFWGGVTGELFF

d_call: -
j_call: TRBJ2-1
v_call: TRBV6-5
cdr3_length: 14
clone_size: -
cdr3_nt: TGTGCCAGCAGTTCCTCGGGCAGCAGGAATGAGCAGTTCTTC
cdr3_aa: CASSSSGSRNEQFF

d_call: -
j_call: TRBJ1-6
v_call: TRBV10-3
cdr3_length: 15
clone_size: -
cdr3_nt: TGTGCCATCAGTGAGTCGTGGGTAGGGGCTTCACCCCTCCACTTT
cdr3_aa: CAISESWVGASPLHF

d_call: TRBD1
j_call: TRBJ1-6
v_call: TRBV7-9
cdr3_length: 15
clone_size: -
cdr3_nt: TGTGCCAGCAGCTTATTGGACAGGGGTAATTCACCCCTCCACTTT
cdr3_aa: CASSLLDRGNSPLHF

d_call: -
j_call: TRBJ1-5
v_call: TRBV7-8
cdr3_length: 16
clone_size: -
cdr3_nt: TGTGCCAGCAGCTTAGTAGCCCGGGTGGAGTATCAGCCCCAGCATTTT
cdr3_aa: CASSLVARVEYQPQHF

d_call: -
j_call: TRBJ1-4
v_call: TRBV4-1
cdr3_length: 15
clone_size: -
cdr3_nt: TGCGCCAGCAGCCAAGACGGCCAGGGGATCGAAAAACTGTTTTTT
cdr3_aa: CASSQDGQGIEKLFF

d_call: -
j_call: TRBJ2-5
v_call: TRBV9
cdr3_length: 14
clone_size: -
cdr3_nt: TGTGCCAGCAGCGTAGTAGGCGGGGCCGAGACCCAGTACTTC
cdr3_aa: CASSVVGGAETQYF

d_call: -
j_call: TRBJ1-1
v_call: TRBV6-5
cdr3_length: 13
clone_size: -
cdr3_nt: TGTGCCAGCACTACCCAAGCGAGGACTGAAGCTTTCTTT
cdr3_aa: CASTTQARTEAFF

d_call: -
j_call: TRBJ2-7
v_call: TRBV28
cdr3_length: 16
clone_size: -
cdr3_nt: TGTGCCAGCAGTTTCTTCGACAGCCTACCCAGTTACGAGCAGTACTTC
cdr3_aa: CASSFFDSLPSYEQYF

d_call: -
j_call: TRBJ1-4
v_call: TRBV28
cdr3_length: 13
clone_size: -
cdr3_nt: TGTGCCAGCAGACTAGGGGGTGGTGAAAAACTGTTTTTT
cdr3_aa: CASRLGGGEKLFF

d_call: TRBD2
j_call: TRBJ2-7
v_call: TRBV19
cdr3_length: 17
clone_size: -
cdr3_nt: TGTGCCAGTAGTACCTCATCGGGGGGGAGCCTACCCTACGAGCAGTACTTC
cdr3_aa: CASSTSSGGSLPYEQYF

d_call: TRBD2
j_call: TRBJ2-3
v_call: TRBV20-1
cdr3_length: 15
clone_size: -
cdr3_nt: TGCAGTGCTAGTTACCGACTAGCGGTCACAGATACGCAGTATTTT
cdr3_aa: CSASYRLAVTDTQYF

d_call: TRBD2
j_call: TRBJ2-3
v_call: TRBV6-5
cdr3_length: 15
clone_size: -
cdr3_nt: TGTGCCAGCAGTCCGACTAGCGGGGGGGCATGGGTGCAGTATTTT
cdr3_aa: CASSPTSGGAWVQYF

d_call: TRBD2
j_call: TRBJ2-7
v_call: TRBV5-1
cdr3_length: 16
clone_size: few
cdr3_nt: TGCGCCAGCAGCTTGGCCCCTAGCGGGGGGCTATACGAGCAGTACTTC
cdr3_aa: CASSLAPSGGLYEQYF

d_call: TRBD2
j_call: TRBJ2-2
v_call: TRBV9
cdr3_length: 15
clone_size: -
cdr3_nt: TGTGCCAGCAGCCGAGGGGAGGGCTTCACCGGGGAGCTGTTTTTT
cdr3_aa: CASSRGEGFTGELFF

d_call: TRBD1
j_call: TRBJ1-2
v_call: TRBV13
cdr3_length: 14
clone_size: -
cdr3_nt: TGTGCCAGCAGCCCAAACCGGGACAGGAGTATCTACACCTTC
cdr3_aa: CASSPNRDRSIYTF

d_call: -
j_call: TRBJ1-1
v_call: TRBV5-1
cdr3_length: 13
clone_size: few
cdr3_nt: TGCGCCAGCCAGGCACTTCTGAACACTGAAGCTTTCTTT
cdr3_aa: CASQALLNTEAFF

d_call: -
j_call: TRBJ2-3
v_call: TRBV9
cdr3_length: 15
clone_size: -
cdr3_nt: TGTGCCAGCAGCGTAACAGGTACAGGACGAGATACGCAGTATTTT
cdr3_aa: CASSVTGTGRDTQYF

d_call: -
j_call: TRBJ2-5
v_call: TRBV5-1
cdr3_length: 12
clone_size: -
cdr3_nt: TGCGCCACTACCGAGGAGAGCGGGACCCAGTACTTC
cdr3_aa: CATTEESGTQYF

d_call: TRBD1
j_call: TRBJ1-5
v_call: TRBV3-1/TRBV3-2
cdr3_length: 12
clone_size: few
cdr3_nt: TGTGCCAGCAGCCTCCGGGACAGCTCCCAGCATTTT
cdr3_aa: CASSLRDSSQHF